What follows are 8 T cell receptor beta chains derived from one specimen sequenced in a study of graft-versus-host responses after intestinal transplantation. Intraepithelial and lamina propria lymphocytes were isolated from graft specimens. Profiled with immunoSEQ multiplex PCR; TCRdb holds only in-frame clones, not every one. The data contain about 19,000 clones, approximately 70% of them singletons. Sequences were derived from ileum tissue, sampled about 21 days after intestinal transplant. Source of these receptors: a human patient who received an intestinal transplant, so some T cells may come from the graft donor.

V gene TRBV2 combines with J gene TRBJ2-5, with no clear D. The closer fit of TRBJ2-7 to the DNA end suggests the J call may be wrong. The CDR3 has 13 amino acids. CDR1 and CDR2 (germline): SNHLY, FYNNEI. The CDR3 reads CASSVRQNYEQYF. The CDR3 DNA sequence: TGTGCCAGCAGTGTACGGCAGAACTACGAGCAGTACTTC.

By frequency in the sample, this clone is medium-sized (0.01 to 0.1%). The chain employs TRBV7-9 and TRBJ1-2; D call uncertain. The V end was cut by 3 bases, the J end by 4 bases, with 9 bases between. This CDR3 contains 13 residues. The germline CDR1 and CDR2 sequences are SEHNR and FQNEAQ (reference sequence). This chain's CDR3 is CASSLSSGYGYTF. The CDR3, as DNA: TGTGCCAGCAGCTTGTCGTCAGGCTATGGCTACACCTTC.

V gene TRBV4-2 combines with J gene TRBJ2-1, with 9 bases aligning to TRBD2. Germline loops: CDR1 LGHNA, CDR2 YNFKEQ. This CDR3 has 16 residues. Trimming took 3 bases from V and 6 from J; bases not matched to a gene: 9. CDR3: CASSQAYSGSFNEQFF. The CDR3 nucleotides are TGTGCCAGCAGCCAGGCCTATAGCGGGAGTTTCAATGAGCAGTTCTTC.

This clone was picked up a small number of times. This chain's CDR3 is CASSVQGAGNSPLHF. CDR3 in DNA: TGTGCCAGCAGCGTTCAGGGGGCAGGTAATTCACCCCTCCACTTT. The chain links TRBV11-2 to TRBJ1-6; 8 nucleotides agree with TRBD1. V lost 5 bases and J lost 6; bases outside the gene matches: 6. The CDR3 consists of 15 residues. Germline CDR1 reads SGHAT; CDR2 reads FQNNGV.

The count of this clone is one. V gene TRBV7-6 combines with J gene TRBJ2-7; no reliable D call. CDR3 length: 14 amino acids. Per germline, CDR1 SGHVS and CDR2 FNYEAQ. The V end lost 0 bases, the J end lost 2 bases, and 8 bases lay between the germline ends. The CDR3 region has the DNA TGTGCCAGCAGCTTAGCGCACGGAGCCTACGAGCAGTACTTC. Its translation is CASSLAHGAYEQYF.

This clone was detected once. The V gene is TRBV9, the J gene TRBJ2-1; TRBD2 matches 10 bases. In germline, CDR1 is SGDLS, CDR2 YYNGEE. The CDR3 totals 14 residues. Trimming cost V 0 bases and J 10 bases; bases outside gene matches: 4. The CDR3 DNA reads as TGTGCCAGCAGCGTAGGTAGCGGGGGGCGGGAGCAGTTCTTC. Amino acids: CASSVGSGGREQFF.

This chain connects TRBV11-2 to TRBJ2-3; 12 bases align to TRBD2. V shed 5 bases and J 3 bases; nucleotides not matched to a gene: 12. CDR3 size: 18 residues. Germline V lookup: CDR1 SGHAT, CDR2 FQNNGV. DNA for the CDR3: TGTGCCAGCAGCCTGTTACTAGCGGGGGGAGGACGGACAGATACGCAGTATTTT. Its translation: CASSLLLAGGGRTDTQYF.

For this clone: The junction shows a germline mismatch at one end, possibly a read error. This chain uses TRBV7-9 with TRBJ1-2; the match to TRBD1 covers 8 bases. CDR3 size: 15 residues. CDR1 is SEHNR, CDR2 FQNEAQ, per germline (reference sequence). The CDR3 DNA reads TGTGCCAGCAGCCTAGCCGGGACAGGCATCTATGGCTACACCTTC. Its translation is CASSLAGTGIYGYTF.